Below, one TCR beta chain is given with its context. As yet, its antigen is unknown. Positive CCR7 selection of CD45RO-negative cells yielded the naive CD8 cells, and terminally differentiated effector memory CD45RA+ cells were excluded. The data were obtained in a study of shared clonotypes between healthy human individuals. About the study: The study drew on a couple of women and three men aged 18 to 49 as donors. Regarding the study as a whole: The naive CD4 repertoires of several donors were compared, and around 4.9% of clonotypes were shared.

Produced via immunoSEQ multiplex PCR; TCRdb's table is partial and in-frame only. The table has roughly 810,000 clones, about 96% seen once. Specimen: naive CD8+ T cells sorted from blood. The TCR comes from a man aged 30-40 years in good health.

The CDR3 nucleotides read TGTGCTAGTGGTCCTCGGACAGGGTGGCCTGGAAACACCATATATTTT. Translated: CASGPRTGWPGNTIYF. V gene TRBV12-5 combines with J gene TRBJ1-3, with TRBD1 matching over 8 bases. The germline gives CDR1 LGHNT, CDR2 FRNRAP. The CDR3 has 16 residues. V gave up 5 bases and J gave up 2 bases; unmatched junction bases: 8.